The TCR beta chain under discussion was sequenced for a study of shared clonotypes between healthy human individuals. About the research overall: The composition of the donors was a couple of women and a few men aged 18 to 49.

A remark on this clone: What it recognizes is unknown.

Profiling relied on immunoSEQ multiplex PCR, and the TCRdb table lists in-frame clones only, not all of them. This sample has around 1.9 million clones, with about 93% found just once. Study results and caveats: Larger estimated richness was generally recorded for naive subsets relative to memory subsets. It was observed that roughly 5% of naive CD4 clonotypes were shared across a handful of donors.

The CDR3 consists of 15 residues. Per the germline V gene, CDR1 is SGDLS and CDR2 is YYNGEE. V gave up 0 bases and J gave up 5 bases, with 15 bases separating them. Naive CD8 cells lacked CD45RO, underwent positive selection for CCR7 and left out terminally differentiated effector memory CD45RA+ cells. The specimen sequenced was naive CD8+ T cells from PBMCs. This sequence originates from a man aged 18-30 years in good health. Some clones in this sample may be carry-over from other donors' samples. The gene calls are TRBV9 and TRBJ2-7; the D gene is possibly TRBD1 (5 bases). The CDR3: CASSVEDTRRDEQYF. CDR3 coding DNA: TGTGCCAGCAGCGTAGAGGACACCCGACGAGACGAGCAGTACTTC.